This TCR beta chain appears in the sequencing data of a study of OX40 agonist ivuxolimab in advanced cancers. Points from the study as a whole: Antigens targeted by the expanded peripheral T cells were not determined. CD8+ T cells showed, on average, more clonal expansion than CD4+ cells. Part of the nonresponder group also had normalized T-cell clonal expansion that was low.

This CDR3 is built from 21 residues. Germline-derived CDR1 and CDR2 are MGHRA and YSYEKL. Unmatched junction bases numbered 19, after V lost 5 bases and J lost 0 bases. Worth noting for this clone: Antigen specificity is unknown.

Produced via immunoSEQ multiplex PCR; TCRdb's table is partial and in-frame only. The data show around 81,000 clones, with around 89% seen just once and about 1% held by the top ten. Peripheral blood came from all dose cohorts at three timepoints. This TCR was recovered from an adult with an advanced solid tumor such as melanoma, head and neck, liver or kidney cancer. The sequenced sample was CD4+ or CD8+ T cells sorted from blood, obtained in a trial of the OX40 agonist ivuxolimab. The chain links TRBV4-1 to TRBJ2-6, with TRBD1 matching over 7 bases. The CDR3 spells CASSFPRLTGTDLSGANVLTF. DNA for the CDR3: TGCGCCAGCAGCTTTCCAAGGCTAACCGGGACAGACCTCTCTGGGGCCAACGTCCTGACTTTC.